Listed here are 9 T cell receptor beta chains from one sample, sequenced in a study of spatial heterogeneity in lung cancer (dated by TCRdb to between 2018 and 2021). General study outcomes and caveats: The tumor nonsynonymous mutation count correlated with the number of expanded alpha and beta TCRs within the tumor.

These receptors have no known antigen. This specimen's time point label, interpreted: sample taken at primary tumor resection. Library method: 5' RACE. Reads for this sample came from a NextSeq 500. TCRdb's own reprocessing of the public reads used fastp at Q25 and MiXCR and kept productive beta chains. Every entry covers one CDR3 protein and lists the most common genes and DNA from its rows. This sample lists 10,000 to 14,000 distinct CDR3 sequences; over 10% were detected once. The top ten clonotypes cover 9.5% to 15% of the sample. The sequencing used lung tumor tissue, collected at surgery. The receptors originated from a female donor with early-stage non-small cell lung cancer.

By share, this clonotype ranks as medium-sized. The CDR3 DNA reads as TGCAGTGCCAGGCAGGGGGCAAGCAATCAGCCCCAGCATTTT. Translating it yields CSARQGASNQPQHF. The chain has TRBV20-1 and TRBJ1-5; 8 bases match TRBD1. Germline V lookup: CDR1 DFQATT, CDR2 SNEGSKA (reference sequence). V gave up 6 bases and J gave up 1 base; unmatched junction bases: 5. This CDR3 is built from 14 residues.

This clonotype was observed many times. This rearrangement joins TRBV12-3 or TRBV12-4 to TRBJ1-5; 9 bases agree with TRBD1. Trimming at V came to 5 bases and at J to 4 bases, leaving 6 bases not matched to a gene. The CDR3 is made up of 15 amino acids. CDR3 loop: CASSQTGGRNQPQHF. CDR3 nucleotides: TGTGCCAGCAGTCAAACAGGGGGCAGGAATCAGCCCCAGCATTTT.

This clonotype was observed many times. This chain uses TRBV19 with TRBJ2-2, with unresolved D. Germline CDR1 and CDR2: LNHDA and SQIVND (reference sequence). This CDR3 comprises 14 residues. V was trimmed by 6 bases and J by 0 bases, leaving 8 bases between them. CDR3 protein: CASRRPANTGELFF. The DNA of the CDR3 is TGTGCCAGTAGGCGACCCGCGAACACCGGGGAGCTGTTTTTT.

Sample share makes this clonotype medium-sized. The CDR3 DNA is TGTGCCAGCAGTTGGCGGCAGGGTACTTTCTTT. Protein: CASSWRQGTFF. V is TRBV6-2 or TRBV6-3 and J is TRBJ1-1, with D tentatively TRBD1 (5 bases). The germline V gene has CDR1 MNHEY and CDR2 SVGEGT. Trimming took 4 bases from V and 12 from J, leaving 12 bases between them. The CDR3 spans 11 residues.

This clonotype was observed many times. The chain combines TRBV5-1 with TRBJ2-1; TRBD2 is a possible D gene (6 bases). Per germline, CDR1 SGHRS and CDR2 YFSETQ. The ends were cut back, 3 bases at V and 6 bases at J, with 10 bases in the middle. The CDR3 sequence is 13 residues long. The CDR3 loop is CASSSFSGNEQFF. The DNA for the CDR3 is TGCGCCAGCAGCTCCTTTAGCGGCAATGAGCAGTTCTTC. The variable domain in full, completed from reference TRBV5-1 and TRBJ2-1, reads KAGVTQTPRYLIKTRGQQVTLSCSPISGHRSVSWYQQTPGQGLQFLFEYFSETQRNKGNFPGRFSGRQFSNSRSEMNVSTLELGDSALYLCASSSFSGNEQFFGPGTRLTVL.

The chain recombines TRBV10-3 with TRBJ1-2; D is undetermined. Trimming pared 1 base from V and 3 bases from J, leaving 3 bases between. Germline CDR1 ENHRY, CDR2 SYGVKD. The CDR3 extends over 12 amino acids. In nucleotides, the CDR3 is TGTGCCATCAGTGAGTTGTACTATGGCTACACCTTC. Its protein product is CAISELYYGYTF.

The sample holds a few counts of this clonotype. The chain employs TRBV7-2 and TRBJ1-2, with TRBD1 matching 7 bases. Germline lookup yields CDR1 SGHTA and CDR2 FQGNSA. J lost 2 bases, V lost 6 bases, and 9 bases had no gene match. The CDR3 sequence is 15 residues long. CDR3 DNA sequence: TGTGCCAGCAGTTCAGGCCGGACAGGAAACTATGGCTACACCTTC. Encoded protein: CASSSGRTGNYGYTF. Full variable domain (remainder filled in from reference TRBV7-2 and TRBJ1-2): GAGVSQSPSNKVTEKGKDVELRCDPISGHTALYWYRQSLGQGLEFLIYFQGNSAPDKSGLPSDRFSAERTGGSVSTLTIQRTQQEDSAVYLCASSSGRTGNYGYTFGSGTRLTVV.

The chain joins TRBV25-1 to TRBJ2-2; D may match TRBD1 or TRBD2 (5 bases each). The CDR3 contains 14 residues. The V end was cut by 6 bases, the J end by 5 bases, with 13 bases between. The germline gives CDR1 MGHDK, CDR2 SYGVNS. CDR3 sequence: CASSLTGLTGELFF. The CDR3 nucleotides are TGTGCCAGCAGCCTCACGGGGCTTACCGGGGAGCTGTTTTTT.

With regard to this clonotype: A junction end diverges from the germline sequence, so it may reflect a read error. This chain joins TRBV5-6 and TRBJ2-7; D is undetermined. Germline-derived CDR1 and CDR2 are SGHDT and YYEEEE. CDR3 length: 11 residues. The CDR3 bases are TGTGCCAACAGCCACCCCAACGAGCAGTACTTC. Its protein is CANSHPNEQYF. The complete variable domain, with remaining parts taken from reference TRBV5-6 and TRBJ2-7, reads DAGVTQSPTHLIKTRGQQVTLRCSPKSGHDTVSWYQQALGQGPQFIFQYYEEEERQRGNFPDRFSGHQFPNYSSELNVNALLLGDSALYLCANSHPNEQYFGPGTRLTVT.